The 13 T cell receptor beta chains given below trace back to one sample, sequenced in a study of T cell repertoires in cytomegalovirus infection. Each CDR3 protein is one row after TCRdb ran MiXCR on the reads. The table records 150,000 to 200,000 distinct CDR3 sequences, roughly 9% of them present only once. Sample: PBMCs. The receptors were gathered from a human donor in good health (CMV status not recorded). Some clones in this sample may be carry-over from other donors' samples.

This clonotype was recorded many times. This chain uses TRBV7-2 with TRBJ1-4; tentatively, D is TRBD1 (6 bases). This CDR3 is 15 amino acids long. Germline CDR1 and CDR2: SGHTA and FQGNSA. With 3 bases removed from V and 5 bases from J, the gap between germline ends came to 13 bases. DNA for the CDR3: TGTGCCAGCAGCTTTGGTAGGGGGAGGAATGAAAAACTGTTTTTT. Protein product: CASSFGRGRNEKLFF.

This clonotype appeared many times. This chain links TRBV7-2 with TRBJ1-2, with D possibly matching TRBD1 (6 bases). The germline V and J ends were trimmed by 2 bases and 0 bases, with 10 bases remaining between them. The CDR3 covers 15 residues. In germline, CDR1 is SGHTA, CDR2 FQGNSA. CDR3 region: CASSLRWGPNYGYTF. The CDR3, as DNA: TGTGCCAGCAGCTTACGATGGGGGCCTAACTATGGCTACACCTTC.

The J gene is TRBJ2-5, the V gene TRBV25-1; 7 nucleotides align to TRBD2. CDR1 and CDR2 from the germline V gene are MGHDK and SYGVNS. CDR3 length: 16 amino acids. The V and J ends lost 2 bases and 1 base, in that order; junction bases with no gene match: 7. The CDR3 nucleotides read TGTGCCAGCAGTGAAAGTACCCTAGCGGTCCAAGAGACCCAGTACTTC. As protein: CASSESTLAVQETQYF.

This clonotype was observed at least ten times. J is TRBJ2-7 and V is TRBV11-2, with 7 nucleotides matching TRBD1. Losses at the gene ends were 5 bases for V and 1 base for J; bases not matched to a gene: 8. Germline assignment: CDR1 SGHAT and CDR2 FQNNGV. The CDR3 spans 15 residues. The CDR3 here is CASSPRQGPSYEQYF. CDR3 bases: TGTGCCAGCAGCCCTAGACAGGGCCCATCCTACGAGCAGTACTTC.

This clonotype appeared a few times. This chain connects TRBV15 to TRBJ1-3, with a possible D match to TRBD1 (6 bases). Germline CDR1 LNHNV, CDR2 YYDKDF (reference sequence). CDR3 length: 17 residues. The V end lost 3 bases, the J end lost 0 bases, and 15 bases lay between the germline ends. The CDR3 sequence: CATSSSGGLSSGNTIYF. CDR3 coding DNA: TGTGCCACCAGCAGCTCTGGGGGGCTGAGCTCTGGAAACACCATATATTTT.

This clonotype has at least ten counts. For the CDR3, the DNA is TGTGCCAGCAGCGCACAGGGAAACAATCAGCCCCAGCATTTT. Translated: CASSAQGNNQPQHF. The V and J genes are TRBV7-2 and TRBJ1-5; TRBD1 is a possible D gene (6 bases). The CDR3 covers 14 residues. From germline, CDR1 is SGHTA and CDR2 FQGNSA. The V end was cut by 5 bases, the J end by 3 bases, with 11 bases between.

This clonotype was observed at least ten times. The V call is TRBV7-2, the J call TRBJ1-2, with D perhaps matching TRBD1 (5 bases). The V gene's germline CDR1 is SGHTA and CDR2 FQGNSA. There are 14 residues in the CDR3. The ends were cut back, 7 bases at V and 0 bases at J, with 12 bases in the middle. CDR3 protein: CASIPDTANYGYTF. The CDR3 DNA is TGTGCCAGCATCCCGGACACAGCTAACTATGGCTACACCTTC.

The CDR3 nucleotides are TGTACCACCCACCAACCGGGAAGCACTGAAAAACTGTTTTTT. It yields the protein CTTHQPGSTEKLFF. J is TRBJ1-4 and V is TRBV6-1; D not certain. CDR3 length: 14 residues. The germline V gene has CDR1 MNHNS and CDR2 SASEGT.

The table lists this clonotype with many counts. The chain employs TRBV2 and TRBJ1-6, with TRBD1 as a possible D gene (6 bases). V was cut by 2 bases and J by 9 bases, with 11 bases left in between. This CDR3 region has 14 residues. Germline V gene data show CDR1 as SNHLY and CDR2 as FYNNEI. In DNA form, the CDR3 reads TGTGCCAGCAGTGAAAGGGGGTTCGGTTCACCCCTCCACTTT. Amino acid sequence: CASSERGFGSPLHF.

This clonotype was counted at least ten times. This chain uses TRBV7-2 with TRBJ2-1; TRBD2 matches 13 bases. V lost 5 bases and J lost 10; bases outside the gene matches: 11. The CDR3 length is 16 residues. Germline CDR1 is SGHTA and CDR2 is FQGNSA. For the CDR3, the DNA is TGTGCCAGCAGCCCAACCGGGACTAGCGGGGCCTGGGAGCAGTTCTTC. It encodes CASSPTGTSGAWEQFF. The whole variable domain, filled in from reference TRBV7-2 and TRBJ2-1, reads GAGVSQSPSNKVTEKGKDVELRCDPISGHTALYWYRQSLGQGLEFLIYFQGNSAPDKSGLPSDRFSAERTGGSVSTLTIQRTQQEDSAVYLCASSPTGTSGAWEQFFGPGTRLTVL.

This clonotype appeared many times. The rearrangement uses TRBV7-2 and TRBJ2-7; 9 bases agree with TRBD2. CDR3 length: 16 residues. CDR1 and CDR2 from the germline V gene are SGHTA and FQGNSA. The V gene end was trimmed by 0 bases and the J gene end by 3 bases; junction bases not matched to a gene: 6. CDR3 sequence reads: CASSLARAGGIYEQYF. The CDR3 region has the DNA TGTGCCAGCAGCTTAGCTCGCGCGGGAGGGATCTACGAGCAGTACTTC.

In its sample, this clonotype was seen many times. One end of the junction does not line up with germline, which may come from a read error. This sequence joins TRBV28 and TRBJ1-1, with TRBD1 identical over 7 bases. The CDR3 runs 13 residues. The germline gives CDR1 MDHEN, CDR2 SYDVKM. In DNA, the CDR3 is TGTGCCAGCAGTCCGACCAAACAGGGGACACAGATTTTT. Its translation: CASSPTKQGTQIF.

This clonotype appeared many times. The chain is built from TRBV7-2 and TRBJ1-5; the D gene is possibly TRBD1 (5 bases). Germline V CDR1 and CDR2: SGHTA, FQGNSA. The V end lost 5 bases, the J end lost 7 bases, and 12 bases lay between the germline ends. The CDR3 has 13 residues. CDR3 nucleotide sequence: TGTGCCAGCAGCCTTAGACAGCAACAGCCCCAGCATTTT. Its protein is CASSLRQQQPQHF.